This TCR beta chain was identified during a study of cytomegalovirus exposure and HLA in healthy donors. Trimming removed 0 bases from V and 5 bases from J; junction bases left unmatched: 9. This CDR3 has 16 residues. The germline V gene has CDR1 SGHDT and CDR2 YYEEEE. Primers for the PCR totalled 60 Vbeta and 13 Jbeta. This table comes from immunoSEQ multiplex PCR, and its TCRdb copy is limited to in-frame clones, with some not included. This sample's clone table lists approximately 61,000 clones. V is TRBV5-6 and J is TRBJ1-1, with 8 bases matching TRBD1. The receptor was isolated from a woman aged 18 to 35 in good health and CMV-seronegative. The sample comprised PBMCs. The CDR3 sequence is CASSLVGRGRGTEAFF. CDR3 nucleotides: TGTGCCAGCAGCTTGGTCGGCAGGGGGCGAGGGACTGAAGCTTTCTTT.